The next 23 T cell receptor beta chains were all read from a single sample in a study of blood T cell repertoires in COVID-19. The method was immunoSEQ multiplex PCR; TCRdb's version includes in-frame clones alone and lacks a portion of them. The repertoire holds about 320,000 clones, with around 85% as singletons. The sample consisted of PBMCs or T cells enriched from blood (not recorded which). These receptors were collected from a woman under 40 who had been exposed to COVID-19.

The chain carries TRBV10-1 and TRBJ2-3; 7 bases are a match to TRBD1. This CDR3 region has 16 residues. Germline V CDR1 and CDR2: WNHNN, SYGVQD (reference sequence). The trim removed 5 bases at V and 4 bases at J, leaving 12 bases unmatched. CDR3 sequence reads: CASSPRQGRRSDTQYF. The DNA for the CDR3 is TGCGCCAGCAGTCCTAGACAGGGAAGGAGATCAGATACGCAGTATTTT.

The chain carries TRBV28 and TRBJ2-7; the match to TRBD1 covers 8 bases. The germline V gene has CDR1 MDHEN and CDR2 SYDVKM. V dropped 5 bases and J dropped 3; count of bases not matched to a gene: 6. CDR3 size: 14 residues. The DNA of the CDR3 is TGTGCCAGCAGTCCGGGACAGGCAATCTACGAGCAGTACTTC. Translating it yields CASSPGQAIYEQYF.

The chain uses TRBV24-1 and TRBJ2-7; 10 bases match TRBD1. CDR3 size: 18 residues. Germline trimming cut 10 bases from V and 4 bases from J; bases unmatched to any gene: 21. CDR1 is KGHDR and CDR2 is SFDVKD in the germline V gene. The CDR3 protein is CATTSTDRGKSQRYEQYF. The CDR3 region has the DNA TGTGCCACTACATCAACGGACAGGGGGAAATCGCAAAGATACGAGCAGTACTTC.

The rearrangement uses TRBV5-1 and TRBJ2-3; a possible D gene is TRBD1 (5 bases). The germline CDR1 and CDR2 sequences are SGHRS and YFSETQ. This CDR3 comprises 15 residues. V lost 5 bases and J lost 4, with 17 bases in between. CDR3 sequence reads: CASRSEGAIADTQYF. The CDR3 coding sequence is TGCGCCAGCAGGTCGGAAGGGGCAATTGCAGATACGCAGTATTTT.

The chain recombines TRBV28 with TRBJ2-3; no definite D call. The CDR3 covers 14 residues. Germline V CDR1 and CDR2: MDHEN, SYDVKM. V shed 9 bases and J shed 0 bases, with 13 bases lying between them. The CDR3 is CASRPDSSTDTQYF. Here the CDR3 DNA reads TGTGCCAGTCGCCCAGATTCTAGCACAGATACGCAGTATTTT.

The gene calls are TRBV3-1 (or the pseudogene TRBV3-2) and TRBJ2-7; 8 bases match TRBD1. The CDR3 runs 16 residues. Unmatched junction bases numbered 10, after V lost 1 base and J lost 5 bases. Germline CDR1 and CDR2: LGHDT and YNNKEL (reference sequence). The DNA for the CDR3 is TGTGCCAGCAGCCAAGGGGGGGCAGGGGGCCCTAACGAGCAGTACTTC. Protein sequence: CASSQGGAGGPNEQYF.

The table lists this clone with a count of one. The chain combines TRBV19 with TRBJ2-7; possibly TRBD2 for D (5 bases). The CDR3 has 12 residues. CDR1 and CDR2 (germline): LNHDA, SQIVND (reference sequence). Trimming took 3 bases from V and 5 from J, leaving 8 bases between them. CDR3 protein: CASSMIGNEQYF. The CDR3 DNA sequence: TGTGCCAGTAGTATGATCGGGAACGAGCAGTACTTC.

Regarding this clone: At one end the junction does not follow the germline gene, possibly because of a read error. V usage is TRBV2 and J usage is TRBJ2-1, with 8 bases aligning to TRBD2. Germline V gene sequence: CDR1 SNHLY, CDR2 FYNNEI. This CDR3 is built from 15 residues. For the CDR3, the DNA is TGTGCCAGCAGGCGGGCTAGCGGGCTCCATAATGAGCATTTCTTC. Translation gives CASRRASGLHNEHFF.

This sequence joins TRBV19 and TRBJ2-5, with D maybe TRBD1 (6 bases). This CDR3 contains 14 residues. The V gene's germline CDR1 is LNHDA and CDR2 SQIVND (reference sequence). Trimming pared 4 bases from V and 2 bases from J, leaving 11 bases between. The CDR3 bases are TGTGCCAGTAGTACAAACAGGGTTCAAGAGACCCAGTACTTC. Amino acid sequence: CASSTNRVQETQYF.

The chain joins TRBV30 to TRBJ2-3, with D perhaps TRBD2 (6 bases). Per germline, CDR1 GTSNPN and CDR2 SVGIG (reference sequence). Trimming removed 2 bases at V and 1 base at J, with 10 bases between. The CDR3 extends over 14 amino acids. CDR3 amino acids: CAWSKGGGTDTQYF. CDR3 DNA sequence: TGTGCCTGGAGTAAGGGCGGGGGCACAGATACGCAGTATTTT.

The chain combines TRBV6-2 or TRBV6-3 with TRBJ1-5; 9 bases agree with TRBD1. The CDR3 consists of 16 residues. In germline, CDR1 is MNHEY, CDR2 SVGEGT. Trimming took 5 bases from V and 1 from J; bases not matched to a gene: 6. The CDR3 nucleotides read TGTGCCAGCAGTAACACACAGGGGGCAAGCAATCAGCCCCAGCATTTT. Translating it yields CASSNTQGASNQPQHF.

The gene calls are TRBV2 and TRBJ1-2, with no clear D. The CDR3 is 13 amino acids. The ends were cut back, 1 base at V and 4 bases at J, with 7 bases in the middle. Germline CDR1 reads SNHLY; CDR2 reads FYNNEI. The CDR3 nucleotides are TGTGCCAGCAGTGAAGGTCAGGTCTATGGCTACACCTTC. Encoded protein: CASSEGQVYGYTF.

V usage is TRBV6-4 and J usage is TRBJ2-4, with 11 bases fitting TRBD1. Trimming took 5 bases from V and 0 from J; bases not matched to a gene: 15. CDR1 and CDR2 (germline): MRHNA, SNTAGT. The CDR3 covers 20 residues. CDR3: CASSPTFTGTGGLAKNIQYF. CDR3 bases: TGTGCCAGCAGTCCTACTTTTACCGGGACAGGGGGTCTAGCCAAAAACATTCAGTACTTC.

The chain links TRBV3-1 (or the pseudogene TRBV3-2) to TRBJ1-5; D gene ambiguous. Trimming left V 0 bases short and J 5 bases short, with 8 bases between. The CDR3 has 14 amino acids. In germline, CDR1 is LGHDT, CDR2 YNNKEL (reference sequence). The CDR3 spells CASSQDLSDQPQHF. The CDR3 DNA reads TGTGCCAGCAGCCAAGATCTATCCGATCAGCCCCAGCATTTT.

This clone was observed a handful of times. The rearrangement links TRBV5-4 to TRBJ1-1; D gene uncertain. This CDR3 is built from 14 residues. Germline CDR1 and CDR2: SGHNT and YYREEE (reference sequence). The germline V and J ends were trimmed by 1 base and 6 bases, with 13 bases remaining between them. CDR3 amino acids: CASSLIGERAEAFF. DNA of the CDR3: TGTGCCAGCAGCTTGATCGGGGAGCGGGCTGAAGCTTTCTTT.

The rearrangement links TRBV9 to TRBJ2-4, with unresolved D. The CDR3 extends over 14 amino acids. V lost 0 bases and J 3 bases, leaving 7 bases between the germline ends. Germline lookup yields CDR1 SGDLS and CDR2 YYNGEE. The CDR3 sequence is CASSVATHKNIQYF. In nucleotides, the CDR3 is TGTGCCAGCAGCGTAGCTACTCACAAAAACATTCAGTACTTC.

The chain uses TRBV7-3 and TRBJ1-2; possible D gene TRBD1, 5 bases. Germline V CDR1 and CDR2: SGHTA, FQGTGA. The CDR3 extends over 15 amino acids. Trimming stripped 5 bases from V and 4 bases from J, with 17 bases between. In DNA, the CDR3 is TGTGCCAGCAGCCCCCGGGGGGGGGAAGGCTATGGCTACACCTTC. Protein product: CASSPRGGEGYGYTF. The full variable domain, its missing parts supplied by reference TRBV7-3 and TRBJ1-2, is GAGVSQTPSNKVTEKGKYVELRCDPISGHTALYWYRQSLGQGPEFLIYFQGTGAADDSGLPNDRFFAVRPEGSVSTLKIQRTERGDSAVYLCASSPRGGEGYGYTFGSGTRLTVV.

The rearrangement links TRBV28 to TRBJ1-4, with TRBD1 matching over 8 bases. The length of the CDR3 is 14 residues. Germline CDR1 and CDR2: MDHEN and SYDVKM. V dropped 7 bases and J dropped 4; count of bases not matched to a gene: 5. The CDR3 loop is CASTPDRVNEKLFF. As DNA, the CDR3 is TGTGCCAGCACCCCGGACAGGGTTAATGAAAAACTGTTTTTT.

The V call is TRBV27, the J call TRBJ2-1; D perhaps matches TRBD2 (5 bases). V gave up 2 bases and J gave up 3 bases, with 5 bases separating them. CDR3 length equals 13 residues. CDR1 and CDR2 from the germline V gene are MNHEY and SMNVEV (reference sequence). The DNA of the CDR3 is TGTGCCAGCAGTTTACGGGACTACAATGAGCAGTTCTTC. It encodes CASSLRDYNEQFF.

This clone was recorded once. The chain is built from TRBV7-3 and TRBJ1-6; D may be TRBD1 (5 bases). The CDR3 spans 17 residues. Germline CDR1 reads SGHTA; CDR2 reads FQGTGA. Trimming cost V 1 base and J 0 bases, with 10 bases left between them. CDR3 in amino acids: CASSLKGKSSYNSPLHF. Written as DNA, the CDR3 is TGTGCCAGCAGCTTAAAGGGGAAGAGCTCCTATAATTCACCCCTCCACTTT.

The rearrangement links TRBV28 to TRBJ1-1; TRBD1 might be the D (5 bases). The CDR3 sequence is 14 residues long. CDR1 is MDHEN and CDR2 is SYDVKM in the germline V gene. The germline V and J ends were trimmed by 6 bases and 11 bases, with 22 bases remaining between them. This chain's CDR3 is CASRHPSERTPAFF. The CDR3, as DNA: TGTGCCAGCAGGCACCCTTCCGAAAGGACACCCGCTTTCTTT. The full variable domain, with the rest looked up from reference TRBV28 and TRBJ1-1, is DVKVTQSSRYLVKRTGEKVFLECVQDMDHENMFWYRQDPGLGLRLIYFSYDVKMKEKGDIPEGYSVSREKKERFSLILESASTNQTSMYLCASRHPSERTPAFFGQGTRLTVV.

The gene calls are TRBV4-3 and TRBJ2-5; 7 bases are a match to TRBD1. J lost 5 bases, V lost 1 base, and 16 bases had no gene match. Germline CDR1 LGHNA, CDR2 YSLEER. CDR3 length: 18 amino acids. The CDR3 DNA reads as TGCGCCAGCAGCCAAGGGGGAGAAGGGGGCAGGGTATGGGAGACCCAGTACTTC. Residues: CASSQGGEGGRVWETQYF.

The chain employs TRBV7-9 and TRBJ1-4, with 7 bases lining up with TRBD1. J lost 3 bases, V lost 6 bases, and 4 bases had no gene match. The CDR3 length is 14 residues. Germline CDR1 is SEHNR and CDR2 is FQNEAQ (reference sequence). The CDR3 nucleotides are TGTGCCAGCAGGAAGGGACAGCCTAATGAAAAACTGTTTTTT. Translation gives CASRKGQPNEKLFF.